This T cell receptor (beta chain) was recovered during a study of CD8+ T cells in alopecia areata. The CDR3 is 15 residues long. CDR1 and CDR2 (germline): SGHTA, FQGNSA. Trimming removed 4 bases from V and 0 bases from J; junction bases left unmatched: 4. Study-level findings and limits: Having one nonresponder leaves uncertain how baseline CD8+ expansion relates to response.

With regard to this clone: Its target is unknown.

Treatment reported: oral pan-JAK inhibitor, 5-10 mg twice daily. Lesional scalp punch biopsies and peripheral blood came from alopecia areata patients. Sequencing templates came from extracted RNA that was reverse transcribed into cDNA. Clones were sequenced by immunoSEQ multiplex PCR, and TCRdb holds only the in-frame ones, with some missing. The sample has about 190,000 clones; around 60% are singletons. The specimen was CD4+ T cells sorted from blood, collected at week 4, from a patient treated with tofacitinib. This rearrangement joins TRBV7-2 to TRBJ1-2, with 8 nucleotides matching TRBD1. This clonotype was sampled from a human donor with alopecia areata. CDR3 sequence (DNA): TGTGCCAGCAGCTCCCAGACAGGGGCTAACTATGGCTACACCTTC. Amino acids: CASSSQTGANYGYTF.